Listed here are 12 T cell receptor beta chains from one sample, sequenced in a study of T cells in Graves' hyperthyroidism and ophthalmopathy. RNA transcripts provided the source from which TCR beta CDR3 regions were amplified. The TCR CDR3 first-round RT-PCR relied on the HTBI primer set. TCRdb processed the multiplex PCR reads anew with MiXCR; each CDR3 protein has one entry. The sample lists roughly 700,000 distinct CDR3 sequences; approximately 36% were seen once. The specimen was blood. Receptors originate from a woman in her thirties or forties with Graves' hyperthyroidism.

In its sample, this clonotype was seen a few times. The gene calls are TRBV4-3 and TRBJ1-2, with D possibly TRBD1 on 5 matching bases. The V end lost 3 bases, the J end lost 8 bases, and 19 bases lay between the germline ends. CDR3 length: 15 amino acids. Germline V gives CDR1 LGHNA, CDR2 YSLEER. The CDR3 DNA reads as TGCGCCAGCAGCCACCAGTCAGGGCAATCTGGAGGCTACACCTTC. The encoded protein is CASSHQSGQSGGYTF.

The sample holds many counts of this clonotype. The chain carries TRBV12-3 or TRBV12-4 and TRBJ2-7, with TRBD2 matching over 9 bases. This CDR3 region has 15 residues. Trimming removed 3 bases from V and 7 bases from J; junction bases left unmatched: 10. CDR3 amino acids: CASSLVGGGAWEQYF. The DNA for the CDR3 is TGTGCCAGCAGTTTGGTGGGCGGGGGGGCATGGGAGCAGTACTTC.

The rearrangement joins TRBV19 to TRBJ2-2; 7 nucleotides agree with TRBD1. V shed 9 bases, J shed 8 bases, and the junction held 12 bases outside the gene matches. Germline V gene sequence: CDR1 LNHDA, CDR2 SQIVND (reference sequence). This CDR3 has 14 amino acids. This CDR3 is CASARDRVLGELFF. DNA for the CDR3: TGTGCCAGCGCCCGTGACAGGGTTCTAGGGGAGCTGTTTTTT.

In this sample, this clonotype turned up a few times. Sequence at one end of the junction differs from germline and may be a read error. Here the CDR3 DNA reads TGTGCCAGCAGTCCCCTAGGAGGGAACTATGGCTACACCTTC. It yields the protein CASSPLGGNYGYTF. V usage is TRBV10-3 and J usage is TRBJ1-2; no clear D gene. The CDR3 runs to 14 residues. Germline lookup yields CDR1 ENHRY and CDR2 SYGVKD.

V usage is TRBV10-3 and J usage is TRBJ2-7, with 8 positions matching TRBD1. The CDR3 spans 15 residues. Germline loops: CDR1 ENHRY, CDR2 SYGVKD. J gave up 2 bases and V 6 bases, and 9 bases lay outside the gene matches. In nucleotides, the CDR3 is TGTGCCATCAGGACAGGACAGGGAACGACCTACGAGCAGTACTTC. Translating it yields CAIRTGQGTTYEQYF.

DNA for the CDR3: TGTGCCAGCAGCTTAGCGGTGGATCCTAACTATGGCTACACCTTC. This translates into CASSLAVDPNYGYTF. V and J are TRBV7-8 and TRBJ1-2; D uncertain. This CDR3 spans 15 amino acids. The germline V gene has CDR1 SGHVS and CDR2 FQNEAQ. V gave up 0 bases and J gave up 0 bases, with 8 bases separating them.

V and J are TRBV25-1 and TRBJ2-1; 9 bases line up with TRBD2. The CDR3 runs 16 residues. The germline gives CDR1 MGHDK, CDR2 SYGVNS. J was trimmed by 3 bases and V by 1 base; bases with no gene match: 4. The DNA of the CDR3 is TGTGCCAGCAGTGAATTTAAGCGGGAGGTCTACAATGAGCAGTTCTTC. It translates to CASSEFKREVYNEQFF.

This clonotype was recorded at least ten times. The chain links TRBV12-3 or TRBV12-4 to TRBJ2-5, with TRBD1 matching 7 bases. With V trimmed by 7 bases and J by 5 bases, 7 bases remained unmatched. CDR3 length: 13 residues. The CDR3 reads CASNGDSPETQYF. The CDR3 DNA sequence: TGTGCCAGCAACGGGGACAGTCCCGAGACCCAGTACTTC.

This CDR3 reads CASSPTGTVETQYF. Written as DNA, the CDR3 is TGTGCCAGCAGCCCAACCGGGACGGTAGAGACCCAGTACTTC. The chain has TRBV5-4 and TRBJ2-5; the D gene could be TRBD1 or TRBD2 (5 bases each). Germline V gene sequence: CDR1 SGHNT, CDR2 YYREEE (reference sequence). This CDR3 contains 14 residues. The V end was cut by 4 bases, the J end by 4 bases, with 14 bases between.

In nucleotides, the CDR3 is TGCGCCAGCAGCCAAGACCCACTCCGAGTCACCGGGGAGCTGTTTTTT. As protein: CASSQDPLRVTGELFF. The chain uses TRBV4-3 and TRBJ2-2; D is unresolved. Germline CDR1 LGHNA, CDR2 YSLEER. The CDR3 covers 16 residues. V was trimmed by 0 bases and J by 4 bases, leaving 12 bases between them.

The chain uses TRBV7-2 and TRBJ2-1, with TRBD1 matching 9 bases. Germline V CDR1 and CDR2: SGHTA, FQGNSA. Unmatched junction bases numbered 3, after V lost 1 base and J lost 8 bases. The CDR3 covers 14 residues. The CDR3 region is CASSLGTGAYEQFF. The CDR3 nucleotides are TGTGCCAGCAGCTTAGGGACAGGGGCGTATGAGCAGTTCTTC. Drawing the rest from reference TRBV7-2 and TRBJ2-1, the complete variable domain is GAGVSQSPSNKVTEKGKDVELRCDPISGHTALYWYRQSLGQGLEFLIYFQGNSAPDKSGLPSDRFSAERTGGSVSTLTIQRTQQEDSAVYLCASSLGTGAYEQFFGPGTRLTVL.

This clonotype has at least ten counts. The V and J genes are TRBV12-3 or TRBV12-4 and TRBJ1-5; D gene uncertain. CDR3 length equals 14 residues. Trimming took off 0 bases at V and 0 bases at J, with 3 bases between the two ends. The CDR3, as DNA: TGTGCCAGCAGTTTAGCGGATAGCAATCAGCCCCAGCATTTT. Its protein product is CASSLADSNQPQHF.